The text below deals with one T cell receptor (beta chain). Its antigen is unknown. Next came a second PCR, run for about 7 to 11 cycles, which used a sample-barcoded 5' primer along with a J-beta primer mix. A 12-random-nucleotide template-switch adaptor tagged each cDNA molecule. Each CDR3 protein gets one entry after TCRdb re-called the 5' RACE reads with MiXCR. The sample has 1.5 million to 2 million distinct CDR3 sequences, 28% seen once. This sample stems from a study of blood T cells in healthy people across ages. V was pared by 4 bases and J by 5 bases, with 12 bases between. The germline gives CDR1 WSHSY, CDR2 SAAADI. The length of the CDR3 is 15 residues. Broader study findings: CMV infection status of these donors was not known.

The source is a woman younger than 45 in good health. The material sequenced was blood. This rearrangement joins TRBV10-2 to TRBJ1-6; D gene unclear. In nucleotides, the CDR3 is TGCGCCAGCAGTGTTTCCGGGGTTAATAATTCACCCCTCCACTTT. This gives the protein CASSVSGVNNSPLHF.